What follows are 14 T cell receptor beta chains derived from one specimen sequenced in a study of read filtering for tumor transcriptome and immune sequencing. From around 440 ng of RNA, a library with molecular barcoded alpha/delta and beta/gamma adaptors was made. TCRdb recomputed calls from the reads with MiXCR, one row per CDR3 protein. Of approximately 65,000 distinct CDR3 sequences listed, approximately 13% are singletons. The sequenced sample was a population of CD138-negative cells sorted from bone marrow. All receptors come from a donor aged 40 or over with multiple myeloma.

The table lists this clonotype with many counts. The V call is TRBV20-1, the J call TRBJ2-2; TRBD2 aligns across 12 bases. The CDR3 has 16 amino acids. Germline CDR1 is DFQATT and CDR2 is SNEGSKA (reference sequence). V lost 2 bases and J lost 6; bases outside the gene matches: 7. The CDR3 DNA reads as TGCAGTGCTAGACCGCCTAGCGGGAGGGCCGCCGGGGAGCTGTTTTTT. This codes for CSARPPSGRAAGELFF.

This clonotype was counted ten times or more. This chain uses TRBV20-1 with TRBJ2-7, with D perhaps TRBD1 or TRBD2 (5 bases each). The CDR3 has 12 residues. The germline V gene encodes CDR1 DFQATT and CDR2 SNEGSKA (reference sequence). Trimming took 6 bases from V and 3 from J, leaving 12 bases between them. DNA for the CDR3: TGCAGTGCGGGTAGGGACCTCTACGAGCAGTACTTC. It is translated as CSAGRDLYEQYF.

This clonotype came up many times. In DNA form, the CDR3 reads TGTGCCAGCAGTGAAGACGGTGGCCTAACTGAAGCTTTCTTT. Translation: CASSEDGGLTEAFF. The V call is TRBV2, the J call TRBJ1-1; D gene unclear. The CDR3 loop spans 14 amino acids. CDR1 and CDR2 from the germline V gene are SNHLY and FYNNEI. The ends were cut back, 1 base at V and 5 bases at J, with 11 bases in the middle.

This clonotype was counted ten times or more. The chain combines TRBV29-1 with TRBJ2-3; a possible D gene is TRBD1 (5 bases). Germline CDR1 reads SQVTM; CDR2 reads ANQGSEA. V shed 7 bases and J shed 2 bases, with 19 bases lying between them. The CDR3 consists of 15 residues. The chain's CDR3 is CSALVGPPNTDTQYF. As DNA, the CDR3 is TGCAGCGCCTTGGTGGGGCCGCCGAACACAGATACGCAGTATTTT.

This clonotype came up many times. CDR3 loop: CASRRGTEAFF. In DNA, the CDR3 is TGTGCCAGCAGGCGAGGGACTGAAGCTTTCTTT. The chain couples TRBV3-1 to TRBJ1-1, with unresolved D. With 6 bases removed from V and 5 bases from J, the gap between germline ends came to 7 bases. Germline assignment: CDR1 LGHDT and CDR2 YNNKEL (reference sequence). The CDR3 has 11 residues.

This clonotype was counted at least ten times. This sequence joins TRBV20-1 and TRBJ2-1, with D possibly TRBD2 on 5 matching bases. Trimming shortened V by 4 bases and J by 10 bases, and 14 bases separated the two germline ends. CDR3 size: 12 residues. From germline, CDR1 is DFQATT and CDR2 SNEGSKA (reference sequence). CDR3 amino acids: CSATREGEEQFF. In nucleotides, the CDR3 is TGCAGTGCTACGAGGGAAGGAGAAGAGCAGTTCTTC.

Only a few counts were recorded for this clonotype. The chain joins TRBV13 to TRBJ2-5; 8 positions agree with TRBD2. The CDR3 covers 15 residues. V lost 1 base to trimming and J lost 4 bases; unmatched junction nucleotides: 5. Per the germline V gene, CDR1 is PRHDT and CDR2 is FYEKMQ (reference sequence). The CDR3 DNA sequence: TGTGCCAGCAGCTTAGTCCCCCTAGCGGGAGAGACCCAGTACTTC. Its translation is CASSLVPLAGETQYF.

This chain links TRBV6-2 or TRBV6-3 with TRBJ2-1, with 13 bases fitting TRBD2. The CDR3 loop spans 16 amino acids. Germline V CDR1 and CDR2: MNHEY, SVGEGT. The V segment lost 2 bases and the J segment 5 bases; nucleotides outside the gene matches: 3. The CDR3 DNA sequence: TGTGCCAGCAGTTACCTTGGACTAGCGGGGGACAATGAGCAGTTCTTC. It is translated as CASSYLGLAGDNEQFF.

This clonotype was recorded many times. The CDR3 sequence: CAWSSAVTGELFF. Here the CDR3 DNA reads TGTGCCTGGAGTTCAGCGGTAACCGGGGAGCTGTTTTTT. V usage is TRBV30 and J usage is TRBJ2-2, with D possibly TRBD2 on 5 matching bases. The CDR3 runs 13 residues. V shed 2 bases and J shed 5 bases, with 9 bases lying between them. Germline CDR1 is GTSNPN and CDR2 is SVGIG (reference sequence).

This clonotype was observed at least ten times. V usage is TRBV20-1 and J usage is TRBJ2-5; 9 bases match TRBD2. Trimming took 6 bases from V and 0 from J; bases not matched to a gene: 11. Germline V CDR1 and CDR2: DFQATT, SNEGSKA (reference sequence). CDR3 size: 16 residues. CDR3 amino acids: CSAHRLAERYQETQYF. In DNA, the CDR3 is TGCAGTGCACATCGACTAGCGGAGAGGTACCAAGAGACCCAGTACTTC.

This clonotype occurred many times. The chain links TRBV20-1 to TRBJ2-2; D is unclear. The CDR3 is 16 amino acids. Germline CDR1 DFQATT, CDR2 SNEGSKA (reference sequence). Deletions cut 0 bases from V and 3 bases from J, with 14 bases between. The CDR3 sequence: CSARDFLDTDTGELFF. CDR3 sequence (DNA): TGCAGTGCTAGAGATTTCCTTGACACGGACACCGGGGAGCTGTTTTTT.

Ten or more counts support this clonotype. The chain has TRBV15 and TRBJ2-7; D may correspond to TRBD1 or TRBD2 (5 bases each). Germline-derived CDR1 and CDR2 are LNHNV and YYDKDF (reference sequence). This CDR3 comprises 14 residues. V was shortened by 6 bases and J by 0 bases, with 12 bases between the two germline ends. CDR3 sequence (DNA): TGTGCCACCAGTTCGGGGCCCAACTCCTACGAGCAGTACTTC. Translating it yields CATSSGPNSYEQYF.

Turning to this clonotype: A read error may explain this, as a much larger clone is one base away. The rearrangement joins TRBV29-1 to TRBJ1-1, with D perhaps TRBD1 (5 bases). The CDR3 runs 17 residues. CDR1 SQVTM and CDR2 ANQGSEA come from the germline V gene. CDR3 sequence: CSGESPTSSRGYTEAFF. CDR3 DNA: TGCAGCGGTGAAAGCCCCACGAGCTCGAGGGGTTACACTGAAGCTTTCTTT.

Here the CDR3 reads CATATRGTSYNEQFF. The CDR3 region has the DNA TGTGCCACGGCCACACGCGGGACCTCCTACAATGAGCAGTTCTTC. This chain links TRBV27 with TRBJ2-1, with D maybe TRBD2 (6 bases). V lost 10 bases and J lost 0, with 16 bases in between. The CDR3 is 15 residues long. Germline V gives CDR1 MNHEY, CDR2 SMNVEV (reference sequence).